What follows is one TCR beta chain and its context. A single count supports this clonotype. Its antigen remains unidentified. The germline gene is not matched at one end of the junction; a read error may be the cause. CDR1 and CDR2 are read off the germline V gene (reference sequence) as LNHDA and SQIVND. The CDR3, from cysteine to phenylalanine, totals 13 residues. Only the CDR3 DNA is retained, 39 bases long and in frame from the first base. Sequenced on an Illumina MiSeq. The SMARTer RACE cDNA Amplification kit was used to reverse transcribe the RNA, and the TCR beta CDR3 region was then amplified. RNA from sorted cells was extracted with the RNeasy Mini Kit. Illumina paired-end sequencing was applied to the TCR beta amplicons. The authors' pipeline ran thus. MiXCR, VDJtools and the tcR R package were used for TCR repertoire analysis. The inverse Simpson index was used to quantify diversity, and clones were categorized as rare, small, medium or expanded according to repertoire proportion. TCRdb reanalyzed the raw reads on its own, using fastp at Q25 for trimming and MiXCR for clone calling, and kept in-frame beta chains. Rows merge per CDR3 protein into single entries with the most common DNA and genes. TCRdb, not the authors, supplied the V and J calls. The sample has 4,000 to 5,000 distinct CDR3 sequences on record, around 97% of them singletons. Roughly 40% of the sample lies in the top ten.

The data were obtained in a study of regulatory T cells after allogeneic stem cell transplantation (dated by TCRdb to the late 2010s). The study in broad terms: Patients were divided into groups based on whether acute graft-versus-host disease developed within 100 days of stem cell transplantation. The study compared the TCR repertoire of regulatory T cells after allogeneic stem cell transplantation in patients who had acute graft-versus-host disease versus patients who did not. CD4+CD25+CD127- regulatory T cells were isolated from patient PBMCs by fluorescence-activated cell sorting. Conventional CD4+ T cells defined as CD4+CD25+/-CD127+ were also sorted and TCR-sequenced for comparison in the study. Summary of the overall study and its limitations: Compared with patients who had graft-versus-host disease, patients without the disease had a regulatory T-cell TCR repertoire that was more focused and less diverse. No significant difference in conventional CD4+ T-cell repertoire diversity was found between patients with and without graft-versus-host disease. None of the regulatory T-cell clones was shared across all patients, and no significant correlation was found between sorted cell numbers and the inverse Simpson index. In non-GvHD patients, the top 10 regulatory T-cell clones took up a significantly larger share of the repertoire, which suggests expansion of presumably allo-specific protective clones. Because the patient sample size was small, the findings needed validation in a larger cohort.

The time point tag for this specimen amounts to: 30 days after allogeneic hematopoietic stem cell transplantation. At 30 days after allogeneic hematopoietic stem cell transplantation, peripheral blood mononuclear cells were collected from the patients. The source of this sequence is a human patient who had an allogeneic stem cell transplant, so the T cells may come from the graft donor. The input for sequencing was sorted CD4+ T cells from blood (whether regulatory or conventional is not recorded), taken 30 days after allogeneic stem cell transplant. The chain links TRBV19 with TRBJ2-7, with no confident D gene call. The nucleotide sequence reads TGTGGCAGTAGTGTGAGTATCACCTACGAGCAGTACTTC. Its coded protein is CGSSVSITYEQYF.